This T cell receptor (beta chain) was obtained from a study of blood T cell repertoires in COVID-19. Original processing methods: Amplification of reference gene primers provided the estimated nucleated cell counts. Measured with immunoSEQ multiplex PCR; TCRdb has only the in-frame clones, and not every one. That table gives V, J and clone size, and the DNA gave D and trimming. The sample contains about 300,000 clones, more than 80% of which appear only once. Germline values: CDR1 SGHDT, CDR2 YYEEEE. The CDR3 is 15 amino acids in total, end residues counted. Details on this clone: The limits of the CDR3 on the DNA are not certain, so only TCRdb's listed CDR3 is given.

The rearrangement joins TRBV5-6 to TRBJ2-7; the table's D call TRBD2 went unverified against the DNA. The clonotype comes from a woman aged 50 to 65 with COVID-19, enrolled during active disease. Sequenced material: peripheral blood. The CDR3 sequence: CASSLLWRGTYEQYF.